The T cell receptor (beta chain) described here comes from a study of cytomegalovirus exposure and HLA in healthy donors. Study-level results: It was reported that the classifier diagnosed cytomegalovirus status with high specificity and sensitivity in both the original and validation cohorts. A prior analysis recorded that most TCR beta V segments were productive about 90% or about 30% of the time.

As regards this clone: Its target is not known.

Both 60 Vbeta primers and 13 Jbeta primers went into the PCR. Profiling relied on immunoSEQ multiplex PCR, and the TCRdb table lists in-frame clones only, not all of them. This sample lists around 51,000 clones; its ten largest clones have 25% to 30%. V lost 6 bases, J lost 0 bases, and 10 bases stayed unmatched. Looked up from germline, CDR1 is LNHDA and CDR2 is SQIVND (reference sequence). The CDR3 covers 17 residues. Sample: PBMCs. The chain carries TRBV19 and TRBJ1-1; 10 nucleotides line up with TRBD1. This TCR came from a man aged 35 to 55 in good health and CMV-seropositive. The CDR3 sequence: CASRPRDRGELNTEAFF. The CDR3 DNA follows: TGTGCCAGTAGGCCCCGGGACAGGGGCGAACTGAACACTGAAGCTTTCTTT. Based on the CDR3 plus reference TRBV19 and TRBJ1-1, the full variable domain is DGGITQSPKYLFRKEGQNVTLSCEQNLNHDAMYWYRQDPGQGLRLIYYSQIVNDFQKGDIAEGYSVSREKKESFPLTVTSAQKNPTAFYLCASRPRDRGELNTEAFFGQGTRLTVV.